Each of the 12 T cell receptor beta chains below was sequenced from the same sample in a study of neurological immune-mediated disorders. TCRdb processed the 5' RACE reads anew with MiXCR; each CDR3 protein has one entry. The data contain 50,000 to 70,000 distinct CDR3 sequences, 2% to 2.5% of them singletons. The sequenced sample was PBMCs. Source of these receptors: a man in his fifties with multiple sclerosis.

This clonotype was seen repeatedly, ten times or more. The chain recombines TRBV30 with TRBJ1-1; unclear D gene. The germline CDR1 and CDR2 sequences are GTSNPN and SVGIG (reference sequence). Trimming removed 3 bases from V and 4 bases from J, with 6 bases in between. The CDR3 covers 11 residues. The CDR3 protein is CAWRDFTEAFF. DNA for the CDR3: TGTGCCTGGAGGGATTTCACTGAAGCTTTCTTT.

This clonotype has ten or more counts. This chain uses TRBV6-2 or TRBV6-3 with TRBJ2-2; TRBD1 might be the D (5 bases). Trimming left V 2 bases short and J 1 base short, with 14 bases between. Germline V gene lookup returns CDR1 MNHEY and CDR2 SVGEGT. This CDR3 region has 17 residues. DNA for the CDR3: TGTGCCAGCAGTTACGTAAAGGGGAAAGTGAACACCGGGGAGCTGTTTTTT. Its translation: CASSYVKGKVNTGELFF.

This clonotype was seen at least ten times. The chain carries TRBV3-1 and TRBJ1-2, with D perhaps TRBD1 (6 bases). This CDR3 is 15 amino acids long. V lost 0 bases and J lost 4, with 12 bases in between. The germline V gene has CDR1 LGHDT and CDR2 YNNKEL (reference sequence). CDR3 region: CASSQDRAGVYGYTF. The CDR3 coding sequence is TGTGCCAGCAGCCAAGATAGGGCAGGGGTCTATGGCTACACCTTC.

This clonotype was detected ten times or more. As DNA, the CDR3 is TGTGCCAGCAGCAAGACAGGGGGCTACAATGAGCAGTTCTTC. Protein: CASSKTGGYNEQFF. The chain uses TRBV9 and TRBJ2-1; 9 positions match TRBD1. Germline trimming cut 4 bases from V and 3 bases from J; bases unmatched to any gene: 2. This CDR3 region has 14 residues. CDR1 SGDLS and CDR2 YYNGEE come from the germline V gene.

This clonotype was counted ten times or more. J is TRBJ1-6 and V is TRBV6-1, with TRBD1 as a possible D gene (5 bases). Per germline, CDR1 MNHNS and CDR2 SASEGT. V was pared by 1 base and J by 10 bases, with 8 bases between. The CDR3 runs 13 residues. The CDR3 coding sequence is TGTGCCAGCAGTGAAGACGGGGCATCACCCCTCCACTTT. It is translated as CASSEDGASPLHF.

There are many counts of this clonotype. The chain carries TRBV5-1 and TRBJ2-4; perhaps TRBD1 as D (6 bases). The CDR3 contains 13 residues. The ends were cut back, 2 bases at V and 4 bases at J, with 7 bases in the middle. Germline lookup yields CDR1 SGHRS and CDR2 YFSETQ. CDR3 bases: TGCGCCAGCAGCTTAGGGGGTAAAAACATTCAGTACTTC. It yields the protein CASSLGGKNIQYF.

This clonotype showed up many times. The chain joins TRBV20-1 to TRBJ2-7, with 9 bases fitting TRBD2. The germline gives CDR1 DFQATT, CDR2 SNEGSKA (reference sequence). CDR3 length: 16 amino acids. J was trimmed by 3 bases and V by 0 bases; bases with no gene match: 9. CDR3 DNA: TGCAGTGCTAGAGATCGGGGCGGGGGGGCCCTCTACGAGCAGTACTTC. Its translation is CSARDRGGGALYEQYF.

This clonotype was detected ten times or more. CDR3 in DNA: TGTGCCAGCAGTATTTTAGCTGCCAGCACAGATACGCAGTATTTT. The encoded protein is CASSILAASTDTQYF. The chain recombines TRBV6-5 with TRBJ2-3; D gene ambiguous. Germline CDR1 MNHEY, CDR2 SVGAGI. Trimming pared 5 bases from V and 0 bases from J, leaving 12 bases between. The CDR3 spans 15 residues.

The table lists this clonotype with a few counts. The chain joins TRBV20-1 to TRBJ2-7, with TRBD1 as a possible D gene (6 bases). The germline gives CDR1 DFQATT, CDR2 SNEGSKA (reference sequence). This CDR3 has 13 amino acids. The ends were cut back, 3 bases at V and 4 bases at J, with 13 bases in the middle. Here the CDR3 reads CSASRDTMYEQYF. The CDR3, as DNA: TGCAGTGCTAGCCGGGACACGATGTACGAGCAGTACTTC.

Many counts were recorded for this clonotype. The chain has TRBV20-1 and TRBJ2-3; the match to TRBD2 covers 8 bases. Trimming removed 2 bases from V and 2 bases from J; junction bases left unmatched: 3. This CDR3 contains 14 residues. The V gene's germline CDR1 is DFQATT and CDR2 SNEGSKA (reference sequence). CDR3 loop: CSARIAGTTDTQYF. CDR3 DNA: TGCAGTGCTAGAATAGCGGGGACCACAGATACGCAGTATTTT.

This clonotype was seen ten or more times. The chain uses TRBV7-2 and TRBJ2-7, with D uncertain. Deletions cut 2 bases from V and 0 bases from J, with 8 bases between. This CDR3 contains 14 residues. Germline CDR1 is SGHTA and CDR2 is FQGNSA. The DNA of the CDR3 is TGTGCCAGCAGCTTAACCCGGAGCTCCTACGAGCAGTACTTC. Translating it yields CASSLTRSSYEQYF.

Ten or more counts support this clonotype. CDR3 loop: CSAAGQGPQETQYF. The CDR3 coding sequence is TGCAGTGCTGCGGGACAGGGTCCCCAAGAGACCCAGTACTTC. The V and J genes are TRBV20-1 and TRBJ2-5; 9 bases are a match to TRBD1. The length of the CDR3 is 14 residues. Germline V gene data show CDR1 as DFQATT and CDR2 as SNEGSKA (reference sequence). The V and J ends lost 5 bases and 1 base, in that order; junction bases with no gene match: 5.